The 14 T cell receptor beta chains reported below all come from one sample, sequenced in a study of T cell repertoires in cytomegalovirus infection. TCRdb redid the calling of the reads with MiXCR, one entry per CDR3 protein. The table includes 250,000 to 300,000 distinct CDR3 sequences, approximately 15% detected once. The source material was PBMCs. Receptors were obtained from a human donor in good health (CMV status not recorded). Some clones in this sample may be carry-over from other donors' samples.

This clonotype was detected many times. This chain uses TRBV6-6 with TRBJ2-4; TRBD2 aligns across 10 bases. CDR3 length equals 19 residues. The ends lost 5 bases at V and 0 bases at J; junction bases unmatched: 13. Germline CDR1 MNHNY, CDR2 SVGAGI (reference sequence). The CDR3 protein is CASSDQGQLAGVAKNIQYF. In nucleotides, the CDR3 is TGTGCCAGCAGTGACCAGGGACAGCTAGCGGGAGTAGCCAAAAACATTCAGTACTTC.

This clonotype was counted between two and nine times. The chain couples TRBV2 to TRBJ1-4; D might be TRBD1 (5 bases). CDR1 SNHLY and CDR2 FYNNEI come from the germline V gene. The CDR3 totals 15 residues. The V end lost 3 bases, the J end lost 7 bases, and 15 bases lay between the germline ends. CDR3 DNA: TGTGCCAGCAGTGAGGAAGGGACTCGGGGTGAAAAACTGTTTTTT. It yields the protein CASSEEGTRGEKLFF.

There are many counts of this clonotype. The V and J genes are TRBV7-2 and TRBJ1-3; unclear D gene. Germline V lookup: CDR1 SGHTA, CDR2 FQGNSA. The CDR3 is 14 amino acids. V lost 5 bases and J 0 bases, leaving 8 bases between the germline ends. For the CDR3, the DNA is TGTGCCAGCAGCCTTGTCGGCTCTGGAAACACCATATATTTT. Protein product: CASSLVGSGNTIYF.

The rearrangement joins TRBV29-1 to TRBJ1-5; 10 bases line up with TRBD1. The CDR3 is 14 amino acids. Germline V gives CDR1 SQVTM, CDR2 ANQGSEA. The ends lost 6 bases at V and 3 bases at J; junction bases unmatched: 5. The CDR3 loop is CSVQTGGLNQPQHF. The CDR3 region has the DNA TGCAGCGTACAGACAGGGGGCCTCAATCAGCCCCAGCATTTT. The variable domain in full, completed from reference TRBV29-1 and TRBJ1-5, reads SAVISQKPSRDICQRGTSLTIQCQVDSQVTMMFWYRQQPGQSLTLIATANQGSEATYESGFVIDKFPISRPNLTFSTLTVSNMSPEDSSIYLCSVQTGGLNQPQHFGDGTRLSIL.

This clonotype occurred many times. CDR3 loop: CASSPRDSYNEQFF. The CDR3 DNA reads TGTGCCAGCAGCCCCCGGGACAGCTACAATGAGCAGTTCTTC. The chain recombines TRBV6-2 or TRBV6-3 with TRBJ2-1, with 7 bases that match TRBD1. The CDR3 covers 14 residues. CDR1 MNHEY and CDR2 SVGEGT come from the germline V gene. V lost 6 bases, J lost 3 bases, and 5 bases stayed unmatched.

This clonotype showed up just a few times. The V call is TRBV28, the J call TRBJ2-5; D may match TRBD1 or TRBD2 (5 bases each). The germline V and J ends were trimmed by 3 bases and 5 bases, with 13 bases remaining between them. The CDR3 totals 14 residues. Looked up from germline, CDR1 is MDHEN and CDR2 is SYDVKM. CDR3 in DNA: TGTGCCAGCAGTTTGCCGGGAAAGGGGGAGACCCAGTACTTC. Translated: CASSLPGKGETQYF.

This clonotype has ten or more counts. The V gene is TRBV12-3 or TRBV12-4, the J gene TRBJ1-2, with a weak D call TRBD1 (5 bases). The CDR3 totals 14 residues. V was shortened by 3 bases and J by 3 bases, with 11 bases between the two germline ends. Here the CDR3 reads CASSFEGTHYGYTF. The CDR3 DNA is TGTGCCAGCAGTTTTGAGGGGACGCACTATGGCTACACCTTC.

Worth noting for this clonotype: The junction departs from germline at one end; a sequencing error may be responsible. This chain uses TRBV5-1 with TRBJ2-2, with D perhaps TRBD2 (5 bases). The V gene's germline CDR1 is SGHRS and CDR2 YFSETQ. This CDR3 has 16 amino acids. The CDR3 loop is CPSSLVEGLGTGELFF. In nucleotides, the CDR3 is TGCCCCAGCAGCTTGGTTGAGGGCTTGGGCACCGGGGAGCTGTTTTTT.

This clonotype was seen a handful of times. The chain links TRBV29-1 to TRBJ2-6, with D possibly TRBD2 on 5 matching bases. Germline CDR1 SQVTM, CDR2 ANQGSEA. This CDR3 comprises 18 residues. Trimming shortened V by 4 bases and J by 0 bases, and 19 bases separated the two germline ends. CDR3: CSVGRRRTDPSGANVLTF. Written as DNA, the CDR3 is TGCAGCGTTGGAAGACGGAGGACCGACCCCTCTGGGGCCAACGTCCTGACTTTC.

This clonotype was detected only a few times. The chain employs TRBV14 and TRBJ2-7; no firm D call. The V gene's germline CDR1 is SGHDN and CDR2 FVKESK. V was clipped by 1 base and J by 0 bases, with 19 bases between them. This CDR3 region has 18 residues. CDR3: CASSQARFHKESSYEQYF. The CDR3 DNA sequence: TGTGCCAGCAGCCAAGCTAGGTTCCATAAAGAAAGCTCCTACGAGCAGTACTTC.

V gene TRBV28 combines with J gene TRBJ2-7; D is perhaps TRBD1 (5 bases). From germline, CDR1 is MDHEN and CDR2 SYDVKM. The V and J ends lost 1 base and 2 bases respectively, with 9 bases between them. The CDR3 sequence is 14 residues long. This CDR3 is CASSLFRATYEQYF. The CDR3 nucleotides are TGTGCCAGCAGTTTATTCAGGGCTACCTACGAGCAGTACTTC.

This clonotype has ten or more counts. The CDR3 spells CASSPRQTSVIQYF. CDR3 sequence (DNA): TGTGCCAGCAGCCCGCGGCAGACTAGTGTCATTCAGTACTTC. The chain recombines TRBV7-2 with TRBJ2-4, with D tentatively TRBD2 (6 bases). The CDR3 has 14 amino acids. Germline V gene sequence: CDR1 SGHTA, CDR2 FQGNSA. V lost 5 bases to trimming and J lost 9 bases, with 17 bases between them.

In its sample, this clonotype was seen many times. The J gene is TRBJ2-3, the V gene TRBV20-1; 10 bases are a match to TRBD2. Germline V gene sequence: CDR1 DFQATT, CDR2 SNEGSKA (reference sequence). J gave up 6 bases and V 3 bases, and 9 bases lay outside the gene matches. The CDR3 is 15 residues long. CDR3 DNA sequence: TGCAGTGCTAGTAGAGAGTCTAGCGGGAGTGATACGCAGTATTTT. Amino acids: CSASRESSGSDTQYF.

This clonotype came up many times. The chain couples TRBV7-2 to TRBJ2-4; 7 bases agree with TRBD2. V lost 5 bases, J lost 8 bases, and 12 bases stayed unmatched. The CDR3 totals 15 residues. Germline loops: CDR1 SGHTA, CDR2 FQGNSA. CDR3 residues: CASSLGGARGDIQYF. The CDR3 DNA sequence: TGTGCCAGCAGCCTGGGAGGAGCCCGGGGGGACATTCAGTACTTC.